This T cell receptor (beta chain) is from a study of blood T cell repertoires in COVID-19. The repertoire was sequenced with immunoSEQ multiplex PCR; TCRdb's copy has only in-frame clones and lacks some. The profile shows about 150,000 clones, more than 85% of them singletons. The CDR3 is 14 residues long. Trimming took off 3 bases at V and 4 bases at J, with 13 bases between the two ends. Germline CDR1 and CDR2: KGHSH and LQKENI. The chain recombines TRBV18 with TRBJ2-7, with D tentatively TRBD1 (6 bases). Material: peripheral blood. This TCR was recovered from a woman aged 70-85 years with acute or convalescent COVID-19. The CDR3 DNA reads TGTGCCAGCTCACCGGACCAGGGGCCTTACGAGCAGTACTTC. Amino acid sequence: CASSPDQGPYEQYF.